The rows below give T cell receptor beta chains drawn from one sample of a study of blood T cell repertoires in COVID-19. The protocol was immunoSEQ multiplex PCR, while the TCRdb copy is restricted to in-frame clones and leaves out a portion. The sample yields about 160,000 clones, approximately 85% seen once. Sequencing was carried out using peripheral blood. Receptor source: a man in his 60s with active or convalescent COVID-19. Both conserved end residues are part of each CDR3. The D gene is left open where the match is weak. Size is omitted from some rows. Given values are once, few, many or a class for expanded clones.

d_call j_call v_call clone_size cdr3_nt cdr3_aa
TRBD1 TRBJ1-4 TRBV5-1 once TGCGCCAGCAGCTTGGACAGGGGTAATGAAAAACTGTTTTTT CASSLDRGNEKLFF
. TRBJ2-3 TRBV5-1 . TGCGCCAGCAGCTTGGGCGATTCCACAGATACGCAGTATTTT CASSLGDSTDTQYF
TRBD2 TRBJ2-5 TRBV19 . TGTGCCAGTAGTATGCGGGGGGGCCAAGAGACCCAGTACTTC CASSMRGGQETQYF
. TRBJ1-1 TRBV19 . TGTGCCAGTAGTACCCGACACGGGAACACTGAAGCTTTCTTT CASSTRHGNTEAFF
. TRBJ1-2 TRBV5-4 . TGTGCCAGCAGCTTGGCAGGGGACCTTATACTCTATGGCTACACCTTC CASSLAGDLILYGYTF
TRBD2 TRBJ2-1 TRBV10-2 once TGCGCCAGCAGATCACCGGGACTAGCGGGAGCGGACGATGAGCAGTTCTTC CASRSPGLAGADDEQFF
. TRBJ1-1 TRBV6-5 . TGTGCCAGCGGAGGGGATTTGACTGAAGCTTTCTTT CASGGDLTEAFF
. TRBJ1-4 TRBV28 few TGTGCCAGGTTATGGGGAGGCGGGCTTCGAGAAAAACTGTTTTTT CARLWGGGLREKLFF
. TRBJ1-1 TRBV3-1/TRBV3-2 . TGTGCCAGCAGCCAGGGGGGGGGTGAAGCTTTCTTT CASSQGGGEAFF
. TRBJ1-2 TRBV12-3/TRBV12-4 . TGTGCCAGCAGCCCGGGGGGCTACTATGGCTACACCTTC CASSPGGYYGYTF
TRBD1 TRBJ2-2 TRBV6-1 . TGTGCCAGCGGTGGACAGGGGGGAGACCAGGCCACCGGGGAGCTGTTTTTT CASGGQGGDQATGELFF
. TRBJ1-3 TRBV19 . TGTGCCAGCATCCGCCAGGGTCCGCGAAACACCATATATTTT CASIRQGPRNTIYF
TRBD2 TRBJ2-1 TRBV6-5 . TGTGCCAGCAGCCCAGCGGGAGGGCCTGGACAGTTCTTC CASSPAGGPGQFF
TRBD2 TRBJ2-1 TRBV2 . TGTGCCAGCAGCCTACGGGGGGTCAATGAGCAGTTCTTC CASSLRGVNEQFF
. TRBJ1-1 TRBV6-5 . TGTGCCACCTCGGGGGGGTACACTGAAGCTTTCTTT CATSGGYTEAFF
. TRBJ2-7 TRBV5-4 few TGTGCCAGCAGCTTGCAGGTCCGCGACGAGCAGTACTTC CASSLQVRDEQYF
TRBD1 TRBJ1-2 TRBV7-9 . TGTGCCAGCAGTGACAGGGAGATCTATGGCTACACCTTC CASSDREIYGYTF
TRBD1 TRBJ1-4 TRBV18 . TGTGCCAGCTCACGACAGGGAACTAATGAAAAACTGTTTTTT CASSRQGTNEKLFF
. TRBJ1-2 TRBV19 . TGTGCCAGTAGTACCCGGACAGCTAACTATGGCTACACCTTC CASSTRTANYGYTF
. TRBJ2-2 TRBV3-1/TRBV3-2 . TGTGCCAGCAGCCAAGCCTGGGTTGGGGCGACCGGGGAGCTGTTTTTT CASSQAWVGATGELFF
. TRBJ2-7 TRBV21-1 . TGTGCCAGCCCAGAGCCGGACGGACCACTGGGAGGCGAGCAGTACTTC CASPEPDGPLGGEQYF
. TRBJ2-7 TRBV4-2 few TGTGCCAGCAGCCAAGGAATAGCGGAAAGCTCCTACGAGCAGTACTTC CASSQGIAESSYEQYF
. TRBJ2-3 TRBV28 . TGTGCCAGCGCACCGTCGCCTCGCGCAGATACGCAGTATTTT CASAPSPRADTQYF
TRBD1 TRBJ2-1 TRBV7-9 . TGTGCCAGCAGCCCGACAGGGTACTCCTACAATGAGCAGTTCTTC CASSPTGYSYNEQFF
. TRBJ1-1 TRBV11-2 . TGTGCCAGCAGCCCCGGACAAAACACTGAAGCTTTCTTT CASSPGQNTEAFF
TRBD1 TRBJ1-5 TRBV7-6 . TGTGCCAGCAGCTTAGGCAGGGGGCTCAATCAGCCCCAGCATTTT CASSLGRGLNQPQHF
. TRBJ1-4 TRBV7-2 . TGTGCCAGCAGCTCAATGGCGGGAAGGGGTGAAAAACTGTTTTTT CASSSMAGRGEKLFF
TRBD2 TRBJ2-2 TRBV6-1 . TGTGCCAGCAGTGAATACGCGGGAGGCACCGGGGAGCTGTTTTTT CASSEYAGGTGELFF
TRBD2 TRBJ2-1 TRBV5-1 . TGCGCCAGCAGCACACTAGCGGGGGCCTACAATGAGCAGTTCTTC CASSTLAGAYNEQFF